This T cell receptor beta chain was sequenced in a study of metastatic and nonmetastatic thyroid tumors. At the level of the study: The study looked at repertoires side by side in blood and in tumor or nodule tissue from malignant and benign thyroid patients.

Source study methods: A classifier for distant metastasis in papillary thyroid cancer was constructed using CDR3 differences observed across clinicopathological groups. TCRdb reassembled clones from the PCR reads with MiXCR. TCRdb, rather than the study authors, made the V and J calls. The sample records more than 20,000 clones, 10% to 15% being singletons. Nobody among the patients had been given any treatment before thyroid surgery. This CDR3 has 16 amino acids. V lost 2 bases to trimming and J lost 5 bases; unmatched junction nucleotides: 8. CDR1 and CDR2 from the germline V gene are LNHDA and SQIVND (reference sequence). This clone was detected ten times or more. Its antigen is undetermined. Other DNA variants within this sample encode the same CDR3. Study outcomes and limitations: In blood and tumor, TCR beta diversity was reportedly significantly higher in malignant thyroid tumors than in benign nodules.

The receptor comes from a female donor with papillary thyroid cancer or a benign thyroid nodule (not recorded which). Some clones in this sample may be carry-over from other donors' samples. Input material: blood. The chain links TRBV19 to TRBJ2-3, with 9 bases lining up with TRBD1. The CDR3 sequence is CASSIPNRGHEDTQYF. CDR3 DNA sequence: TGTGCCAGTAGTATACCGAACAGGGGGCATGAAGATACGCAGTATTTT.